Below, 27 T cell receptor beta chains from the same sample are listed, as sequenced in a study of beta chain features in type 1 diabetes. Their cognate antigens are unknown. Findings and limits, study-wide: Among all four CD4+ subsets, Type 1 diabetes patients had TCRB CDR3s that were moderately but significantly shorter.

Reverse transcription of all isolated RNA meant that expressed TCRB transcripts were sequenced. This table comes from immunoSEQ multiplex PCR, and its TCRdb copy is limited to in-frame clones, with some not included. The sample yields 150,000 to 200,000 clones, roughly 60% seen once. Sequenced input: naive CD4+ T cells from blood. The receptors here all came from a man between 25 and 39 years old with type 1 diabetes.

The chain couples TRBV30 to TRBJ1-5; TRBD1 matches at 9 bases. CDR3 length: 13 residues. Germline CDR1 GTSNPN, CDR2 SVGIG (reference sequence). The junction had 2 bases not matched to a gene; V was cut back by 2 bases and J by 6 bases. This chain's CDR3 is CAWSTTGGQPQHF. CDR3 DNA: TGTGCCTGGAGTACGACAGGGGGTCAGCCCCAGCATTTT.

V gene TRBV7-9 combines with J gene TRBJ1-2, with D unresolved. This CDR3 has 14 amino acids. CDR1 is SEHNR, CDR2 FQNEAQ, per germline (reference sequence). V dropped 1 base and J dropped 7 bases, with 13 bases sitting between them. CDR3 protein: CASSLEGTSGGYTF. CDR3 sequence (DNA): TGTGCCAGCAGCTTAGAGGGCACCTCCGGTGGCTACACCTTC.

This clone has just a few counts. The V call is TRBV4-3, the J call TRBJ2-7, with unresolved D. The V and J ends lost 6 bases and 0 bases respectively, with 12 bases between them. The CDR3 totals 14 residues. Germline V gives CDR1 LGHNA, CDR2 YSLEER. This CDR3 reads CASSLEPYSYEQYF. The CDR3 DNA is TGCGCCAGCAGTCTAGAACCTTACTCCTACGAGCAGTACTTC.

For this clone: One end of the junction varies from germline; a read error may be responsible. The V and J genes are TRBV29-1 and TRBJ1-1, with D unresolved. The CDR3 runs to 12 residues. CDR1 and CDR2 (germline): SQVTM, ANQGSEA. CDR3 protein: CSIEAGNTEAFF. The CDR3 coding sequence is TGCAGCATTGAGGCGGGAAACACTGAAGCTTTCTTT.

The chain carries TRBV29-1 and TRBJ2-7; 14 bases match TRBD2. The CDR3 extends over 15 amino acids. Germline CDR1 is SQVTM and CDR2 is ANQGSEA. The V gene end was trimmed by 7 bases and the J gene end by 6 bases; junction bases not matched to a gene: 11. The CDR3 DNA sequence: TGCAGCGCCAGCCAGGGACTAGCGGGGGTTGGCGAGCAGTACTTC. Translation gives CSASQGLAGVGEQYF.

The gene calls are TRBV9 and TRBJ2-7; D might be TRBD1 (6 bases). V lost 0 bases and J 5 bases, leaving 15 bases between the germline ends. The CDR3 runs to 15 residues. Per germline, CDR1 SGDLS and CDR2 YYNGEE. CDR3 DNA sequence: TGTGCCAGCAGCGTAGAGTCAGGGGTAATCCACGAGCAGTACTTC. It encodes CASSVESGVIHEQYF.

The chain couples TRBV7-9 to TRBJ2-3; D is unresolved. The V gene lost 1 base and the J gene lost 6 bases, with 8 bases spanning the gap. CDR3 length: 13 amino acids. Germline values: CDR1 SEHNR, CDR2 FQNEAQ (reference sequence). CDR3 sequence reads: CASSLGQRDTQYF. In nucleotides, the CDR3 is TGTGCCAGCAGCTTAGGACAACGGGATACGCAGTATTTT.

The chain recombines TRBV7-4 with TRBJ2-7; TRBD1 might be the D (7 bases). Germline CDR1 reads SGHVT; CDR2 reads SQSDAQ. The CDR3 contains 14 residues. Trimming stripped 4 bases from V and 5 bases from J, with 15 bases between. The CDR3 here is CASSCGTARHEQYF. In nucleotides, the CDR3 is TGTGCCAGCAGCTGCGGGACAGCGAGACACGAGCAGTACTTC.

In this sample, this clone turned up a few times. The V gene is TRBV29-1, the J gene TRBJ2-5; D may match TRBD1 or TRBD2 (5 bases each). The ends were cut back, 4 bases at V and 0 bases at J, with 12 bases in the middle. The germline V gene has CDR1 SQVTM and CDR2 ANQGSEA. CDR3 size: 14 residues. The CDR3 nucleotides are TGCAGCGTTGTGGGACCTGCGTACCAAGAGACCCAGTACTTC. Translating gives CSVVGPAYQETQYF. Complete variable domain (other parts from reference TRBV29-1 and TRBJ2-5): SAVISQKPSRDICQRGTSLTIQCQVDSQVTMMFWYRQQPGQSLTLIATANQGSEATYESGFVIDKFPISRPNLTFSTLTVSNMSPEDSSIYLCSVVGPAYQETQYFGPGTRLLVL.

This clone was detected a few times. The rearrangement joins TRBV5-4 to TRBJ1-5; D not certain. The V and J ends lost 4 bases and 5 bases respectively, with 13 bases between them. Germline CDR1 and CDR2: SGHNT and YYREEE (reference sequence). The CDR3 is made up of 14 amino acids. The CDR3 protein is CASSLDKAYQPQHF. CDR3 DNA sequence: TGTGCCAGCAGCCTCGACAAGGCATATCAGCCCCAGCATTTT.

As to this clone: The same CDR3 arises from other DNA sequences in this sample as well. The chain recombines TRBV29-1 with TRBJ2-5; perhaps TRBD1 as D (5 bases). Trimming left V 4 bases short and J 5 bases short, with 8 bases between. Germline assignment: CDR1 SQVTM and CDR2 ANQGSEA. The CDR3 sequence is 11 residues long. The CDR3 DNA is TGCAGCGTTGGGCAGGGTGAGACCCAGTACTTC. It is translated as CSVGQGETQYF.

This clone was counted only a few times. The chain couples TRBV29-1 to TRBJ1-1, with TRBD1 matching 7 bases. Germline loops: CDR1 SQVTM, CDR2 ANQGSEA. The CDR3 runs 13 residues. Trimming at V came to 7 bases and at J to 0 bases, leaving 5 bases not matched to a gene. DNA for the CDR3: TGCAGCGCTACGACAGGGCTGAACACTGAAGCTTTCTTT. This gives the protein CSATTGLNTEAFF.

The CDR3: CASRTVIGETQYF. Here the CDR3 DNA reads TGTGCCAGCAGAACAGTCATCGGGGAGACCCAGTACTTC. V is TRBV2 and J is TRBJ2-5; D uncertain. Germline values: CDR1 SNHLY, CDR2 FYNNEI. V was clipped by 6 bases and J by 5 bases, with 13 bases between them. The CDR3 contains 13 residues.

This sequence joins TRBV10-3 and TRBJ2-5; perhaps TRBD1 as D (6 bases). V lost 2 bases to trimming and J lost 3 bases, with 10 bases between them. CDR1 is ENHRY, CDR2 SYGVKD, per germline. CDR3 length equals 14 residues. DNA of the CDR3: TGTGCCATCAGTGAGGGTCCAGGGGAAGAGACCCAGTACTTC. This translates into CAISEGPGEETQYF.

This clone occurred a few times. The rearrangement links TRBV30 to TRBJ1-2; possibly TRBD1 for D (5 bases). This CDR3 comprises 12 residues. Trimming left V 0 bases short and J 4 bases short, with 6 bases between. Looked up from germline, CDR1 is GTSNPN and CDR2 is SVGIG (reference sequence). Here the CDR3 reads CAWSVTGYGYTF. Written as DNA, the CDR3 is TGTGCCTGGAGTGTAACAGGCTATGGCTACACCTTC.

The chain's CDR3 is CASSFTGYNEQFF. CDR3 bases: TGTGCCAGCAGCTTCACAGGGTACAATGAGCAGTTCTTC. This sequence joins TRBV7-2 and TRBJ2-1; the D gene is possibly TRBD1 (6 bases). V lost 3 bases, J lost 4 bases, and 7 bases lay in between. Per the germline V gene, CDR1 is SGHTA and CDR2 is FQGNSA. The CDR3 spans 13 residues.

This rearrangement joins TRBV29-1 to TRBJ1-2; the D is unclear. V was trimmed by 4 bases and J by 3 bases, leaving 6 bases between them. The CDR3 sequence is 11 residues long. Germline values: CDR1 SQVTM, CDR2 ANQGSEA. In DNA, the CDR3 is TGCAGCGTTGTCGTTGACTATGGCTACACCTTC. Translation: CSVVVDYGYTF. Supplemented by reference TRBV29-1 and TRBJ1-2, the full variable domain reads SAVISQKPSRDICQRGTSLTIQCQVDSQVTMMFWYRQQPGQSLTLIATANQGSEATYESGFVIDKFPISRPNLTFSTLTVSNMSPEDSSIYLCSVVVDYGYTFGSGTRLTVV.

This clone was counted a few times. The J gene is TRBJ1-5, the V gene TRBV7-9; 7 bases map to TRBD1. Germline lookup yields CDR1 SEHNR and CDR2 FQNEAQ (reference sequence). This CDR3 contains 15 residues. The trim removed 4 bases at V and 5 bases at J, leaving 8 bases unmatched. This CDR3 is CASSSGYRGDQPQHF. The CDR3 DNA follows: TGTGCCAGCAGCTCCGGTTACAGGGGCGATCAGCCCCAGCATTTT.

In the case of this clone: Other DNA sequences in the sample encode the same CDR3. CDR3 sequence reads: CAWSVRPYEQYF. The CDR3 DNA sequence: TGTGCCTGGAGTGTAAGACCTTACGAGCAGTACTTC. The rearrangement links TRBV30 to TRBJ2-7; D is unresolved. V was shortened by 0 bases and J by 4 bases, with 7 bases between the two germline ends. The length of the CDR3 is 12 residues. Per the germline V gene, CDR1 is GTSNPN and CDR2 is SVGIG (reference sequence).

The chain uses TRBV5-1 and TRBJ2-1, with 8 nucleotides matching TRBD2. Germline-derived CDR1 and CDR2 are SGHRS and YFSETQ. CDR3 size: 16 residues. Trimming cost V 0 bases and J 8 bases; bases outside gene matches: 10. CDR3: CASSLATSGGIDEQFF. The CDR3 coding sequence is TGCGCCAGCAGCTTGGCCACAAGCGGGGGAATTGATGAGCAGTTCTTC.

CDR3: CSVGQGNNEQFF. The CDR3 nucleotides read TGCAGCGTGGGACAGGGTAATAATGAGCAGTTCTTC. The chain uses TRBV29-1 and TRBJ2-1; 9 bases agree with TRBD1. V gave up 6 bases and J gave up 7 bases; unmatched junction bases: 4. This CDR3 is 12 amino acids long. CDR1 and CDR2 (germline): SQVTM, ANQGSEA.

The genes are TRBV7-2 and TRBJ2-1; TRBD2 is a possible D gene (6 bases). Deletions cut 3 bases from V and 6 bases from J, with 18 bases between. CDR1 is SGHTA and CDR2 is FQGNSA in the germline V gene. This CDR3 contains 16 residues. CDR3 loop: CASSFRMASDGNEQFF. DNA for the CDR3: TGTGCCAGCAGCTTTAGGATGGCTAGCGACGGCAATGAGCAGTTCTTC.

This clone was counted between two and nine times. V is TRBV21-1 and J is TRBJ1-6. TRBV21-1 is a documented pseudogene. The CDR3 totals 13 residues. For the CDR3, the DNA is TGTGCCAGCCCGCATCAGCCCGGATCACCCCTCCACTTT. Translation: CASPHQPGSPLHF.

This chain links TRBV11-2 with TRBJ2-2, with no clear D. Germline CDR1 is SGHAT and CDR2 is FQNNGV. The CDR3 extends over 14 amino acids. The V end lost 3 bases, the J end lost 1 base, and 6 bases lay between the germline ends. In DNA form, the CDR3 reads TGTGCCAGCAGCTTTCGAGAGAACACCGGGGAGCTGTTTTTT. It encodes CASSFRENTGELFF.

This chain uses TRBV5-6 with TRBJ1-6; TRBD1 matches 8 bases. The CDR3 sequence is 14 residues long. V was pared by 3 bases and J by 8 bases, with 4 bases of the junction left unmatched. Per the germline V gene, CDR1 is SGHDT and CDR2 is YYEEEE. CDR3 nucleotide sequence: TGTGCCAGCAGCTCCGGGACAGGTGATTCACCCCTCCACTTT. It codes for CASSSGTGDSPLHF.

This chain connects TRBV2 to TRBJ1-4; D is ambiguous. V gave up 7 bases and J gave up 10 bases, with 13 bases separating them. The germline V gene encodes CDR1 SNHLY and CDR2 FYNNEI. This CDR3 comprises 12 residues. CDR3 sequence (DNA): TGTGCCAGCAACGGGTTGGGAGGAAAACTGTTTTTT. Its protein is CASNGLGGKLFF.

This clone was seen a few times. V and J are TRBV2 and TRBJ2-3; TRBD2 matches 10 bases. The ends lost 4 bases at V and 5 bases at J; junction bases unmatched: 6. Germline V gives CDR1 SNHLY, CDR2 FYNNEI. This CDR3 has 15 residues. The CDR3 protein is CASSGTSGLRDTQYF. As DNA, the CDR3 is TGTGCCAGCAGTGGGACTAGCGGTCTTAGAGATACGCAGTATTTT.